These 14 T cell receptor beta chains were sequenced from one sample in a study of cytomegalovirus exposure and HLA in healthy donors. Use of 60 Vbeta and 13 Jbeta primers characterized the PCR. This table comes from immunoSEQ multiplex PCR, and its TCRdb copy is limited to in-frame clones, with some not included. The table includes around 140,000 clones, 75% to 80% detected once. What was sequenced was PBMCs. The source is a female donor in good health and CMV-seronegative.

This clone was observed a few times. The gene calls are TRBV28 and TRBJ2-1; 11 bases match TRBD2. This CDR3 spans 17 amino acids. Germline CDR1 is MDHEN and CDR2 is SYDVKM. J gave up 5 bases and V 7 bases, and 13 bases lay outside the gene matches. CDR3 in DNA: TGTGCCAGCAACCCAATTCAACTAGCGGGAGCTGACAATGAGCAGTTCTTC. This gives the protein CASNPIQLAGADNEQFF.

The V gene is TRBV5-1, the J gene TRBJ1-1, with TRBD1 matching 9 bases. Germline assignment: CDR1 SGHRS and CDR2 YFSETQ. The trim removed 3 bases at V and 3 bases at J, leaving 9 bases unmatched. The CDR3 has 16 residues. DNA for the CDR3: TGCGCCAGCAGCTCGCGACAGGGGGAGGGTGACACTGAAGCTTTCTTT. It translates to CASSSRQGEGDTEAFF.

The chain employs TRBV27 and TRBJ2-7; D call uncertain. V dropped 4 bases and J dropped 2 bases, with 15 bases sitting between them. The CDR3 runs to 15 residues. CDR1 is MNHEY, CDR2 SMNVEV, per germline (reference sequence). The CDR3: CASSSPDLDTYEQYF. The CDR3 nucleotides read TGTGCCAGCAGTTCTCCCGACCTCGACACCTACGAGCAGTACTTC.

The chain combines TRBV7-3 with TRBJ2-5; D is unresolved. CDR1 and CDR2 (germline): SGHTA, FQGTGA. This CDR3 comprises 13 residues. Between the trimmed V and J ends, which lost 1 base and 5 bases, there was a span of 8 bases. The CDR3 region is CASSLSSAETQYF. The CDR3 DNA sequence: TGTGCCAGCAGCTTAAGCTCAGCGGAGACCCAGTACTTC.

There are a few counts of this clone. The rearrangement links TRBV4-2 to TRBJ1-1; D might be TRBD1 (6 bases). In germline, CDR1 is LGHNA, CDR2 YNFKEQ. The CDR3 spans 16 residues. V dropped 0 bases and J dropped 1 base, with 12 bases sitting between them. The CDR3 sequence is CASSQDRGGRNTEAFF. DNA for the CDR3: TGTGCCAGCAGCCAAGATAGGGGGGGTCGGAACACTGAAGCTTTCTTT.

The rearrangement links TRBV5-1 to TRBJ2-7, with 9 bases matching TRBD2. The CDR3 sequence is 15 residues long. V lost 4 bases and J lost 3; bases outside the gene matches: 8. Germline V gives CDR1 SGHRS, CDR2 YFSETQ. In DNA, the CDR3 is TGCGCCAGCAGCCCTGGCGGGGGGGCGTACTACGAGCAGTACTTC. It specifies CASSPGGGAYYEQYF. Supplemented by reference TRBV5-1 and TRBJ2-7, the full variable domain reads KAGVTQTPRYLIKTRGQQVTLSCSPISGHRSVSWYQQTPGQGLQFLFEYFSETQRNKGNFPGRFSGRQFSNSRSEMNVSTLELGDSALYLCASSPGGGAYYEQYFGPGTRLTVT.

The CDR3 bases are TGTGCCAGCAGTCAGGGGACAGGGGCCTATGGCTACACCTTC. Its protein product is CASSQGTGAYGYTF. The chain has TRBV28 and TRBJ1-2; TRBD1 matches 10 bases. Germline lookup yields CDR1 MDHEN and CDR2 SYDVKM. V was clipped by 5 bases and J by 4 bases; unmatched bases: 4. The CDR3 has 14 residues.

This sequence joins TRBV5-6 and TRBJ2-3, with a tentative D call TRBD2 (5 bases). Germline CDR1 reads SGHDT; CDR2 reads YYEEEE. Trimming took off 5 bases at V and 5 bases at J, with 12 bases between the two ends. This CDR3 is 13 amino acids long. The CDR3 reads CASSQLEVDTQYF. DNA of the CDR3: TGTGCCAGCAGTCAATTGGAGGTAGATACGCAGTATTTT.

V is TRBV25-1 and J is TRBJ1-6, with D perhaps TRBD1 (5 bases). The germline CDR1 and CDR2 sequences are MGHDK and SYGVNS. This CDR3 has 12 amino acids. With 3 bases removed from V and 13 bases from J, the gap between germline ends came to 10 bases. The CDR3 nucleotides are TGTGCCAGCAGTGACCCCAGGGTGCCCCTCCACTTT. It yields the protein CASSDPRVPLHF. The full variable domain, its missing parts supplied by reference TRBV25-1 and TRBJ1-6, is EADIYQTPRYLVIGTGKKITLECSQTMGHDKMYWYQQDPGMELHLIHYSYGVNSTEKGDLSSESTVSRIRTEHFPLTLESARPSHTSQYLCASSDPRVPLHFGNGTRLTVT.

The rearrangement uses TRBV15 and TRBJ2-2; 11 bases are a match to TRBD1. Germline V gene sequence: CDR1 LNHNV, CDR2 YYDKDF (reference sequence). V lost 7 bases to trimming and J lost 6 bases; unmatched junction nucleotides: 4. This CDR3 has 14 residues. CDR3 in amino acids: CATNQDRGPGELFF. For the CDR3, the DNA is TGTGCCACCAACCAGGACAGGGGGCCCGGGGAGCTGTTTTTT.

This sequence joins TRBV28 and TRBJ2-7; 9 positions agree with TRBD1. Trimming at V came to 4 bases and at J to 2 bases, leaving 6 bases not matched to a gene. The CDR3 is 15 amino acids. Germline values: CDR1 MDHEN, CDR2 SYDVKM. CDR3 in amino acids: CASSYPGDRAYEQYF. CDR3 DNA: TGTGCCAGCAGTTACCCCGGGGACAGGGCCTACGAGCAGTACTTC.

Here the CDR3 DNA reads TGCAGCGTTTGGGGACAGGGCGCCCAAGAGACCCAGTACTTC. Translation gives CSVWGQGAQETQYF. V gene TRBV29-1 combines with J gene TRBJ2-5, with TRBD1 matching over 9 bases. The V gene end was trimmed by 5 bases and the J gene end by 1 base; junction bases not matched to a gene: 5. CDR1 SQVTM and CDR2 ANQGSEA come from the germline V gene. CDR3 length: 14 residues.

The V gene is TRBV2, the J gene TRBJ2-1, with 11 positions matching TRBD2. This CDR3 region has 16 residues. The V and J ends lost 5 bases and 6 bases, in that order; junction bases with no gene match: 9. Germline V CDR1 and CDR2: SNHLY, FYNNEI. This chain's CDR3 is CASSSLNSGRANEQFF. For the CDR3, the DNA is TGTGCCAGCAGTAGCCTCAATAGCGGGAGGGCCAATGAGCAGTTCTTC.

The chain employs TRBV10-3 and TRBJ1-2; D perhaps matches TRBD1 (5 bases). V lost 5 bases and J 8 bases, leaving 12 bases between the germline ends. Germline V lookup: CDR1 ENHRY, CDR2 SYGVKD. This CDR3 has 12 residues. This chain's CDR3 is CAISTDSGGYTF. The CDR3 DNA reads TGTGCCATCAGTACCGACAGTGGGGGCTACACCTTC.